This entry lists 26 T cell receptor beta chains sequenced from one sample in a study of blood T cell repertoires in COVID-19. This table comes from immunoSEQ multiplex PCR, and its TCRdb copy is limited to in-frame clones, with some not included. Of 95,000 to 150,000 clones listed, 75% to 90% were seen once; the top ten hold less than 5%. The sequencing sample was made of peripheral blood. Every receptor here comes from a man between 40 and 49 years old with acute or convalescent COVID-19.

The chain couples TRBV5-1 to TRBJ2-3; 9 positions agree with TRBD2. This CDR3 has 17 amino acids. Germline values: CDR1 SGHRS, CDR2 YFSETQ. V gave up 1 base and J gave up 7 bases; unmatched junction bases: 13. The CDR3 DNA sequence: TGCGCCAGCAGCTTGCCCTCAGGGGCGGGAGGGTCGAATACGCAGTATTTT. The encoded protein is CASSLPSGAGGSNTQYF.

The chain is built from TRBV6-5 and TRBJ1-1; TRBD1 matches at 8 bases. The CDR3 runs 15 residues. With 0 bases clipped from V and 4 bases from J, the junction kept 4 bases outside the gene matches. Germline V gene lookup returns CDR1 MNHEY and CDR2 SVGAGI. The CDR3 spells CASSYSHRGSTEAFF. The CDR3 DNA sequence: TGTGCCAGCAGTTACTCGCACAGGGGGTCCACTGAAGCTTTCTTT.

The CDR3 sequence is CASSLGTLGDTEAFF. The CDR3 nucleotides are TGCGCCAGCAGCTTGGGGACACTGGGCGACACTGAAGCTTTCTTT. V is TRBV5-1 and J is TRBJ1-1; D is perhaps TRBD1 (5 bases). With 0 bases removed from V and 3 bases from J, the gap between germline ends came to 12 bases. The CDR3 is 15 amino acids. Germline-derived CDR1 and CDR2 are SGHRS and YFSETQ.

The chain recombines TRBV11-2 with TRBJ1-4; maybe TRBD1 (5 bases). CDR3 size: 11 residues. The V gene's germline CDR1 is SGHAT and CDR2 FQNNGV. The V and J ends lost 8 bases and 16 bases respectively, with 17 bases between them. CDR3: CASSWVSGRFF. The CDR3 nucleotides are TGTGCCAGCTCCTGGGTGTCAGGGCGGTTTTTT.

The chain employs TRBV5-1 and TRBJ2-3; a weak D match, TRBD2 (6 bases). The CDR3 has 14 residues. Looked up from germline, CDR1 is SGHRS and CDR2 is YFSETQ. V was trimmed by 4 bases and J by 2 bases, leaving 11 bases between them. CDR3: CASSPGTFTDTQYF. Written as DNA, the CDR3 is TGCGCCAGCAGCCCCGGGACTTTCACAGATACGCAGTATTTT.

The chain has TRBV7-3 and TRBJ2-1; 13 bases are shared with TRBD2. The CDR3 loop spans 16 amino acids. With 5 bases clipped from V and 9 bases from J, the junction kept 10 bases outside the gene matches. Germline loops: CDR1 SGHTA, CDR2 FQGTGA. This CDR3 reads CASSKSGTSGDGEQFF. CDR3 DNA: TGTGCCAGCAGCAAATCCGGGACTAGCGGGGACGGTGAGCAGTTCTTC.

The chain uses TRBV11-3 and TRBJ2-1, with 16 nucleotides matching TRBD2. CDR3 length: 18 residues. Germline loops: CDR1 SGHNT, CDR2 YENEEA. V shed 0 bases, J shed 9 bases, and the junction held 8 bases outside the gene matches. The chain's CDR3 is CASSLEGTSGGAGSEQFF. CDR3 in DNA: TGTGCCAGCAGCTTAGAAGGGACTAGCGGGGGGGCCGGAAGTGAGCAGTTCTTC. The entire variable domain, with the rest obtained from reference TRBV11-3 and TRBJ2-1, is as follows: EAGVVQSPRYKIIEKKQPVAFWCNPISGHNTLYWYLQNLGQGPELLIRYENEEAVDDSQLPKDRFSAERLKGVDSTLKIQPAELGDSAVYLCASSLEGTSGGAGSEQFFGPGTRLTVL.

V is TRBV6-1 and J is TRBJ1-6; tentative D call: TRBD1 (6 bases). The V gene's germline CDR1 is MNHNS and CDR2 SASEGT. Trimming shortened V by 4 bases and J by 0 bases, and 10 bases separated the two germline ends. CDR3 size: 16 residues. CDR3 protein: CASSGPQGSYNSPLHF. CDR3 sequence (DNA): TGTGCCAGCAGTGGACCACAGGGCTCCTATAATTCACCCCTCCACTTT.

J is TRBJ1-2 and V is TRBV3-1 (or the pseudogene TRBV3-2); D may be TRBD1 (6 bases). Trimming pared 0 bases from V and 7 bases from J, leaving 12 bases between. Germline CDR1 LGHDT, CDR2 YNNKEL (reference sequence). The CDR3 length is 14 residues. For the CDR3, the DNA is TGTGCCAGCAGCCAAGATGCCAGGGGCACTGGCTACACCTTC. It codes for CASSQDARGTGYTF.

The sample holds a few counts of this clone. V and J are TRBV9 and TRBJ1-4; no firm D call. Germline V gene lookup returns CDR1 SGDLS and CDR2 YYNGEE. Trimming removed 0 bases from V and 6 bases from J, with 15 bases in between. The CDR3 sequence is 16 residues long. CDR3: CASSVAPDGLYEKLFF. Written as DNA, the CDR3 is TGTGCCAGCAGCGTAGCCCCGGACGGACTTTATGAAAAACTGTTTTTT.

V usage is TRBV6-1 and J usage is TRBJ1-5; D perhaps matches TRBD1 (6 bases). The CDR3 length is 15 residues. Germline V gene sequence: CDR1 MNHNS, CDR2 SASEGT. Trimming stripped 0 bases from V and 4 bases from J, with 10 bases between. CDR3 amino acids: CASSEALDRNQPQHF. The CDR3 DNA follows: TGTGCCAGCAGTGAAGCTCTCGACAGGAATCAGCCCCAGCATTTT.

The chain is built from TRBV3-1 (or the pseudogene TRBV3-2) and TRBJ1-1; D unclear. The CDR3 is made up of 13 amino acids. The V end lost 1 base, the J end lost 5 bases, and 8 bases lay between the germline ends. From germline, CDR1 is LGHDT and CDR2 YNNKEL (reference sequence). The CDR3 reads CASSQVLGTEAFF. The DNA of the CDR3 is TGTGCCAGCAGCCAAGTACTAGGGACTGAAGCTTTCTTT.

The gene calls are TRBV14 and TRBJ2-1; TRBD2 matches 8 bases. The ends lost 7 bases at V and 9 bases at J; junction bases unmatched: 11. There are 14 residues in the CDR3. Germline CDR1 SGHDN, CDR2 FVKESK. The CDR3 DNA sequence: TGTGCCAGCACCCCGTTCGGGGGGGGGATTGAGCAGTTCTTC. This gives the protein CASTPFGGGIEQFF.

CDR3 nucleotides: TGTGCCACCAGCAGGGCCGTGGAGGTCCATAGCAATCAGCCCCAGCATTTT. This sequence encodes CATSRAVEVHSNQPQHF. J is TRBJ1-5 and V is TRBV15; the D is unclear. The CDR3 is made up of 17 amino acids. The germline V gene encodes CDR1 LNHNV and CDR2 YYDKDF (reference sequence). V lost 3 bases and J lost 0, with 15 bases in between.

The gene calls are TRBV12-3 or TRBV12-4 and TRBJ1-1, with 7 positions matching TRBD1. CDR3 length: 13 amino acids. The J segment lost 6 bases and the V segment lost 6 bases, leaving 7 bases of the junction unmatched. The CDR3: CASRPPGQSEAFF. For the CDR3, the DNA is TGTGCCAGCAGGCCCCCGGGACAGTCTGAAGCTTTCTTT.

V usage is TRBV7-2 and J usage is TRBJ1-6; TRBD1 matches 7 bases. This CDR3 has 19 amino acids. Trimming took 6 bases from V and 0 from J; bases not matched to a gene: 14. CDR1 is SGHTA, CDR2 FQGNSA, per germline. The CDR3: CASSSGTAAFGSYNSPLHF. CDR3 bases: TGTGCCAGCAGTTCCGGGACAGCCGCTTTCGGCTCCTATAATTCACCCCTCCACTTT.

The CDR3 DNA is TGCGCCAGCAGCCAAACAGATACGCAGTATTTT. Translation: CASSQTDTQYF. The chain employs TRBV5-1 and TRBJ2-3; D uncertain. CDR1 is SGHRS and CDR2 is YFSETQ in the germline V gene. CDR3 length: 11 residues. Trimming stripped 4 bases from V and 3 bases from J, with 3 bases between.

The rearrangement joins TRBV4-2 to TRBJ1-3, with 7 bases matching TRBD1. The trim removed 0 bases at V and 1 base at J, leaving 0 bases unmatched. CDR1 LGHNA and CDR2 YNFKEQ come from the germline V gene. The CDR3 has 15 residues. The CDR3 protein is CASSQETGSGNTIYF. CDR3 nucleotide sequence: TGTGCCAGCAGCCAAGAGACAGGGTCTGGAAACACCATATATTTT.

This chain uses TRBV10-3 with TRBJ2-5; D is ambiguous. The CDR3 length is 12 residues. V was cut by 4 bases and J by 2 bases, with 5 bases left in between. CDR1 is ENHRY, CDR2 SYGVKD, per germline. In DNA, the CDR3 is TGTGCCATCAGTGCTGTTCAAGAGACCCAGTACTTC. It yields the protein CAISAVQETQYF.

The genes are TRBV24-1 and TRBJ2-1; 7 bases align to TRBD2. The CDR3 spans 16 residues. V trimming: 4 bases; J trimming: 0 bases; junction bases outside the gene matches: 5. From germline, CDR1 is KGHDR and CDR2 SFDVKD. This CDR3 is CATSDILASSYNEQFF. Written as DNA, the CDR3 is TGTGCCACCAGTGACATACTAGCGAGCTCCTACAATGAGCAGTTCTTC.

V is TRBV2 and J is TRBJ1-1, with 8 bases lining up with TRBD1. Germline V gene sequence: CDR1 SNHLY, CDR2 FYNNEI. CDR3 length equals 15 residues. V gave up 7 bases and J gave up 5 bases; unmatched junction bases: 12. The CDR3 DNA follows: TGTGCCAGCAAACCAAAGACAGGGGCAAGGACTGAAGCTTTCTTT. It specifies CASKPKTGARTEAFF.

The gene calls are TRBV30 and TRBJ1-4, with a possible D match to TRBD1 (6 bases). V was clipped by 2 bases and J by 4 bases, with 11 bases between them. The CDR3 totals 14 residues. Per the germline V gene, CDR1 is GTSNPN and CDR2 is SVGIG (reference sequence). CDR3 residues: CAWSIGGDNEKLFF. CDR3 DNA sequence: TGTGCCTGGAGTATAGGGGGTGATAATGAAAAACTGTTTTTT.

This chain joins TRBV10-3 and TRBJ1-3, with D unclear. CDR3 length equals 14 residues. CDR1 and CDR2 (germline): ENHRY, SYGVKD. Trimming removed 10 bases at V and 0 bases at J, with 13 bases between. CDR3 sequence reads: CATSVSTSGNTIYF. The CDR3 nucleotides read TGTGCCACCTCAGTGTCCACCTCTGGAAACACCATATATTTT.

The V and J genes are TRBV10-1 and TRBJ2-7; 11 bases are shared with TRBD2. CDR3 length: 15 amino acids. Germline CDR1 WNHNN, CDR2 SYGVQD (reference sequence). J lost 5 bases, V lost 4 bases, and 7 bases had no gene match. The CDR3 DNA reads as TGCGCCAGCAGTGGGTCACTAGCGGGAGACCACGAGCAGTACTTC. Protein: CASSGSLAGDHEQYF.

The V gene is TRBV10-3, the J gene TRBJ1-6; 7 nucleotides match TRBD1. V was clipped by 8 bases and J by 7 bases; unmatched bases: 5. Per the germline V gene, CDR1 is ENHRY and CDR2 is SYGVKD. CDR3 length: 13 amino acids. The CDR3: CAIAGGQNSPLHF. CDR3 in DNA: TGTGCCATCGCAGGGGGACAGAATTCACCCCTCCACTTT.

The CDR3 coding sequence is TGTGCCAGCAGCACCCCGGGACTAGCGGGTATGAATACGCAGTATTTT. Protein sequence: CASSTPGLAGMNTQYF. The chain has TRBV27 and TRBJ2-3; 12 bases align to TRBD2. Germline loops: CDR1 MNHEY, CDR2 SMNVEV (reference sequence). CDR3 length: 16 residues. J lost 7 bases, V lost 6 bases, and 11 bases had no gene match.